Presented here are 5 T cell receptor beta chains from one specimen sequenced in a study of shared clonotypes between healthy human individuals. CD45RO-negative, CCR7-positively selected cells formed the naive CD8 fraction, excluding terminally differentiated effector memory CD45RA+ cells. Some clones are missing from TCRdb's copy, which holds only in-frame ones; the method was immunoSEQ multiplex PCR. Among nearly 2 million clones, around 96% were seen once, and the ten largest hold more than 0.95%. Sample: naive CD8+ T cells sorted from blood. All receptors come from a man in his late teens or twenties in good health.

The rearrangement joins TRBV1 to TRBJ1-1. TRBV1 counts as a pseudogene. There are 13 residues in the CDR3. The CDR3 region is CTSSHGVNTEAFF. Written as DNA, the CDR3 is TGCACCAGCAGCCATGGGGTGAACACTGAAGCTTTCTTT.

The chain has TRBV4-1 and TRBJ2-7, with D unresolved. The CDR3 spans 15 residues. In germline, CDR1 is MGHRA, CDR2 YSYEKL. V dropped 0 bases and J dropped 3 bases, with 12 bases sitting between them. The CDR3 reads CASSQDQAHFYEQYF. For the CDR3, the DNA is TGCGCCAGCAGCCAAGATCAGGCACACTTCTACGAGCAGTACTTC.

The chain combines TRBV19 with TRBJ2-7; 7 nucleotides agree with TRBD2. Germline values: CDR1 LNHDA, CDR2 SQIVND (reference sequence). J gave up 2 bases and V 8 bases, and 9 bases lay outside the gene matches. CDR3 size: 14 residues. The CDR3 protein is CASSAGLRAYEQYF. CDR3 in DNA: TGTGCCAGTTCAGCGGGACTCAGGGCCTACGAGCAGTACTTC.

The genes are TRBV13 and TRBJ2-1; 12 nucleotides line up with TRBD1. Trimming cost V 3 bases and J 7 bases; bases outside gene matches: 7. This CDR3 contains 16 residues. Germline V lookup: CDR1 PRHDT, CDR2 FYEKMQ (reference sequence). CDR3 protein: CASSLGGQGARNEQFF. Written as DNA, the CDR3 is TGTGCCAGCAGCTTGGGGGGACAGGGGGCGAGGAATGAGCAGTTCTTC.

A note on this clone: Other DNA sequences from this sample encode an identical CDR3 as well. The V and J genes are TRBV30 and TRBJ2-7; the match to TRBD1 covers 7 bases. With V trimmed by 4 bases and J by 2 bases, 2 bases remained unmatched. The CDR3 length is 12 residues. Germline lookup yields CDR1 GTSNPN and CDR2 SVGIG (reference sequence). CDR3 protein: CAWNRGAYEQYF. The CDR3 bases are TGTGCCTGGAACAGGGGAGCCTACGAGCAGTACTTC.